This T cell receptor beta chain is drawn from a study of T cell responses to AZD1222 COVID-19 vaccine (dated by TCRdb to about 2021). Study-level background: A total of 233 trial participants underwent TCR sequencing, of whom nearly 210 received two doses of AZD1222 and around 25 received two doses of the MenACWY control vaccine. Enrollment into the trials was organized by age into subgroups of 18-55, 56-69 and 70-plus years, and those subgroups contained about 160, 30 and 59 TCR-sequenced participants, respectively.

What the authors observed across the whole study: Because no day 14 peak-response samples were available, the repertoires could be characterized only after the peak T cell response. Participants were mostly white British and included more females than males, and it was suggested by the authors that clonal diversity may have been underestimated. After two AZD1222 doses, spike-specific TCR breadth and depth were significantly higher than at day 0 and than in MenACWY recipients. Conclusions about previously exposed vaccinees are limited because only a handful of AZD1222 recipients were SARS-CoV-2 seropositive at baseline. The 56-69-year group was small, and its depth increase did not reach significance, likely because of low power. The vaccine-associated CD4 TCRs covered the entire spike protein, and the dominant responses fell in regions 160-218 and 743-854. Epitopes outside the regions mutated in the B.1.351 and B.1.1.7 variants were reportedly recognized by nearly half of the unique spike-specific TCRs.

In the paper's terms, the time point label means: baseline before first vaccination. The treatment or condition label corresponds to: meningococcal conjugate vaccine given as trial control. Vaccinee samples were obtained from the UK trials COV001 and COV002, which included a single-blind randomized controlled phase 2/3 trial of AZD1222 (ChAdOx1 nCoV-19) in healthy adults. For TCRbeta chain sequencing, PBMC samples were collected from trial participants at day 0 and at day 28 after the second dose. The CDR3 regions of human TCRbeta chains were subjected to immunosequencing. The original methods were these. TCRs in the repertoires were compared against a reference library of SARS-CoV-2-specific TCRs that had been generated with the MIRA antigen-specificity platform. Breadth was defined as the fraction of unique TCRs that were SARS-CoV-2-associated, and depth was defined as the fraction of total T cells that were SARS-CoV-2-associated. Using the MIRA data, every spike-specific TCR was mapped to the spike region that the TCR reacted to and assigned to either a CD4 or a CD8 class. Log10-transformed breadth and depth values were compared by one-way ANOVA with Sidak's multiple comparisons tests. TCRdb took this table from immuneACCESS and kept in-frame rearrangements with V and J called. Such tables lack part of the clones; where checked against another copy, unresolved V genes explain under half of the gap, and the rest is unexplained. V and J calls and clone size are copied from that table; D and trimming were computed from the DNA. Within this sample are 95,000 to 120,000 clones, with more than 70% of them counted one time only. The biggest ten clones account for over 3% of the sample.

With regard to this clone: The clone's antigen remains unknown. No base quality information exists; no much larger clone differs at one position.

The source of this sequence is an adult in good health. The source material was peripheral blood, sampled on day 0 of MenACWY control vaccination.

This receptor has the CDR3 CASSSSDRGWNTIYF. The nucleotide sequence is given as TGTGCCAGCAGCTCGTCGGACAGGGGTTGGAACACCATATATTTT. Recombination joined TRBV5-6 with TRBJ1-3, with 9 bases matching TRBD1. V ends up 3 bases short and J 7 bases short, with an unmatched junction base count of 8. For CDR1 and CDR2, the germline V gene lists SGHDT and YYEEEE. The CDR3 has 15 amino acids, counting the end cysteine and phenylalanine. Only the CDR3 DNA stays, 45 bases, in frame from base 1.